The 12 T cell receptor beta chains given below trace back to one sample, sequenced in a study of graft-versus-host responses after intestinal transplantation. Profiling relied on immunoSEQ multiplex PCR, and the TCRdb table lists in-frame clones only, not all of them. Counted here are 77,000 or so clones, about 90% occurring once; the ten biggest clones make up roughly 0.66%. This specimen was PBMCs, taken 98 days after intestinal transplantation. The receptors come from a human patient who received an intestinal transplant, so some T cells may come from the graft donor.

This chain uses TRBV12-5 with TRBJ2-3, with D tentatively TRBD1 (6 bases). Between the trimmed V and J ends, which lost 0 bases and 5 bases, there was a span of 6 bases. Germline CDR1 is LGHNT and CDR2 is FRNRAP. This CDR3 spans 13 amino acids. The CDR3 region is CASGLVGGDTQYF. In DNA, the CDR3 is TGTGCTAGTGGTTTGGTAGGGGGAGATACGCAGTATTTT.

This chain links TRBV11-1 with TRBJ2-2; tentative D call: TRBD2 (6 bases). The CDR3 contains 15 residues. Deletions cut 1 base from V and 5 bases from J, with 11 bases between. Germline V gene sequence: CDR1 SGHAT, CDR2 FQDESV (reference sequence). CDR3 bases: TGTGCCAGCAGCTTAGAAGGTCTAGCGACCGGGGAGCTGTTTTTT. Translation: CASSLEGLATGELFF. The full variable domain, with the rest looked up from reference TRBV11-1 and TRBJ2-2, is EAEVAQSPRYKITEKSQAVAFWCDPISGHATLYWYRQILGQGPELLVQFQDESVVDDSQLPKDRFSAERLKGVDSTLKIQPAELGDSAMYLCASSLEGLATGELFFGEGSRLTVL.

The rearrangement joins TRBV7-9 to TRBJ2-1; 15 positions match TRBD2. Germline V gives CDR1 SEHNR, CDR2 FQNEAQ (reference sequence). The CDR3 length is 19 residues. V dropped 1 base and J dropped 4; count of bases not matched to a gene: 8. CDR3 sequence (DNA): TGTGCCAGCAGCTTAGTGGGGACTAGCGGGAGGTTAAGGTACAATGAGCAGTTCTTC. This codes for CASSLVGTSGRLRYNEQFF.

Concerning this clone itself: The germline gene is not matched at one end of the junction; a read error may be the cause. Other DNA variants within this sample encode the same CDR3. This sequence joins TRBV5-4 and TRBJ2-7, with D perhaps matching TRBD1 or TRBD2 (7 bases each). This CDR3 has 15 amino acids. CDR1 and CDR2 (germline): SGHNT, YYREEE (reference sequence). CDR3: CASSFRGGASYEQYF. CDR3 DNA: TGCGCCAGCAGCTTCAGGGGGGGGGCCTCCTACGAGCAGTACTTC.

This clone was detected once. V usage is TRBV4-3 and J usage is TRBJ2-3, with 12 bases fitting TRBD2. Per germline, CDR1 LGHNA and CDR2 YSLEER. The CDR3 sequence is 16 residues long. V gave up 4 bases and J gave up 3 bases; unmatched junction bases: 5. The CDR3 protein is CASSPAGTSGTDTQYF. The CDR3 DNA reads TGCGCCAGCAGCCCGGCCGGGACTAGCGGGACAGATACGCAGTATTTT.

The chain has TRBV4-2 and TRBJ2-1; the D is unclear. The CDR3 totals 15 residues. Germline CDR1 reads LGHNA; CDR2 reads YNFKEQ. Deletions cut 0 bases from V and 0 bases from J, with 6 bases between. CDR3 protein: CASSQDYGSYNEQFF. The DNA for the CDR3 is TGTGCCAGCAGCCAAGACTATGGCTCCTACAATGAGCAGTTCTTC.

The V and J genes are TRBV6-5 and TRBJ1-6; D might be TRBD1 (5 bases). V was cut by 0 bases and J by 10 bases, with 10 bases left in between. CDR1 and CDR2 (germline): MNHEY, SVGAGI. There are 14 residues in the CDR3. The CDR3 protein is CASSYSWGKSPLHF. The CDR3 DNA reads as TGTGCCAGCAGTTACTCATGGGGCAAATCACCCCTCCACTTT.

The chain links TRBV28 to TRBJ1-1; D is perhaps TRBD1 (5 bases). CDR3 length: 17 residues. V was trimmed by 7 bases and J by 1 base, leaving 22 bases between them. Per germline, CDR1 MDHEN and CDR2 SYDVKM. The CDR3 region is CASIPRWGAGANTEAFF. CDR3 nucleotides: TGTGCCAGCATCCCCCGGTGGGGCGCCGGGGCGAACACTGAAGCTTTCTTT.

The J gene is TRBJ2-3, the V gene TRBV5-1, with D unresolved. This CDR3 has 14 amino acids. Germline loops: CDR1 SGHRS, CDR2 YFSETQ. Trimming removed 8 bases from V and 0 bases from J, with 13 bases in between. CDR3: CARKRATSTDTQYF. CDR3 nucleotides: TGCGCCAGGAAGAGAGCAACTAGCACAGATACGCAGTATTTT.

The chain couples TRBV7-3 to TRBJ2-2; TRBD2 aligns across 10 bases. Germline lookup yields CDR1 SGHTA and CDR2 FQGTGA. V shed 3 bases and J 2 bases; nucleotides not matched to a gene: 3. CDR3 length: 16 amino acids. The CDR3 protein is CASSFGLAANTGELFF. The DNA for the CDR3 is TGTGCCAGCAGCTTCGGACTAGCGGCCAACACCGGGGAGCTGTTTTTT.

This chain uses TRBV4-2 with TRBJ2-7; 8 nucleotides align to TRBD2. Germline CDR1 is LGHNA and CDR2 is YNFKEQ. V lost 1 base and J lost 7; bases outside the gene matches: 12. The CDR3 contains 16 residues. The chain's CDR3 is CASSQAQGGGRSEQYF. The CDR3 DNA is TGTGCCAGCAGCCAAGCGCAGGGCGGCGGGAGGAGTGAGCAGTACTTC.

The rearrangement links TRBV19 to TRBJ1-2; D remains unclear. Trimming cost V 3 bases and J 2 bases, with 10 bases left between them. CDR1 LNHDA and CDR2 SQIVND come from the germline V gene (reference sequence). This CDR3 spans 14 amino acids. The CDR3 spells CASSIVSGNYGYTF. The CDR3 nucleotides read TGTGCCAGTAGTATTGTCTCAGGCAACTATGGCTACACCTTC.